A selection of T cell receptor beta chains follows, all from one sample in a study of T-cell memory formation after mild COVID-19. TCRdb reprocessed the 5' RACE reads via MiXCR and lists one record per CDR3 protein. Of 100,000 to 120,000 distinct CDR3 sequences in the sample, 15% to 20% were seen once. The specimen was PBMCs or a T cell subset sorted from them (not recorded which). These receptors were collected from a man aged 18 to 30 who had mild COVID-19 (a few samples of this study predate the infection). Cell type and time point are not known. CDR3s include the opening cysteine and the closing phenylalanine or tryptophan. Fields, in order: CDR3 length, V gene, D gene, clone size, J gene, CDR3 protein, CDR3 DNA. D genes are given only for firm matches. A clone size is listed for some rows: how often the clone was seen (once, few, many), or a class if it is expanded.

14	TRBV27	-	-	TRBJ2-1	CASREAGVGNEQFF	TGTGCCAGCAGGGAGGCAGGGGTCGGGAATGAGCAGTTCTTC
13	TRBV7-9	TRBD1	-	TRBJ1-6	CASSLAETGALHF	TGTGCCAGCAGCTTAGCGGAGACAGGGGCTCTCCACTTT
15	TRBV11-2	-	few	TRBJ2-3	CASSPIRGSADTQYF	TGTGCCAGCAGCCCCATTCGGGGTAGCGCAGATACGCAGTATTTT
14	TRBV10-3	TRBD1	few	TRBJ2-7	CAIRVSGQGYEQYF	TGTGCCATCAGGGTTTCGGGACAGGGGTACGAGCAGTACTTC
16	TRBV10-3	TRBD2	-	TRBJ2-5	CAISERMGGYQETQYF	TGTGCCATCAGTGAACGGATGGGGGGGTACCAAGAGACCCAGTACTTC
13	TRBV12-3/TRBV12-4	-	few	TRBJ1-5	CASTRSSNQPQHF	TGTGCCAGCACCAGGTCTAGCAATCAGCCCCAGCATTTT
14	TRBV10-3	TRBD1	few	TRBJ2-7	CAISGNRGTGEQYF	TGTGCCATCAGTGGCAACAGGGGGACGGGGGAGCAGTACTTC
13	TRBV5-1	-	few	TRBJ2-7	CASSLAGFGEQYF	TGCGCCAGCAGCTTGGCCGGGTTCGGGGAGCAGTACTTC
15	TRBV5-1	TRBD1	many	TRBJ2-3	CASSLVGQGPDTQYF	TGCGCCAGCAGCTTGGTGGGACAGGGGCCTGATACGCAGTATTTT
15	TRBV5-1	-	-	TRBJ2-4	CASNLDRAVPGIQYF	TGCGCCAGCAACCTGGACCGCGCAGTCCCGGGCATTCAGTACTTC
13	TRBV7-2	-	many	TRBJ2-7	CASSLAGGYEQYF	TGTGCCAGCAGCTTAGCAGGGGGCTACGAGCAGTACTTC
17	TRBV6-5	-	-	TRBJ1-6	CASSYSRGGSYNSPLHF	TGTGCCAGCAGTTACTCCCGGGGGGGATCCTATAATTCACCCCTCCACTTT
14	TRBV5-5	-	few	TRBJ2-7	CASSVGGTSYEQYF	TGTGCCAGCAGCGTGGGAGGAACCTCCTACGAGCAGTACTTC
16	TRBV7-8	TRBD2	few	TRBJ2-3	CASSHRLAGGTDTQYF	TGTGCCAGCAGCCACCGACTAGCGGGGGGCACAGATACGCAGTATTTT
14	TRBV12-3/TRBV12-4	-	-	TRBJ2-2	CASRRPRKTGELFF	TGTGCCAGCAGGAGACCCAGGAAGACCGGGGAGCTGTTTTTT
12	TRBV20-1	-	few	TRBJ1-4	CSARRVGEKLFF	TGCAGTGCTAGACGTGTCGGTGAAAAACTGTTTTTT
14	TRBV7-2	-	few	TRBJ1-4	CASSLENSRGKLFF	TGTGCCAGCAGCTTAGAGAATTCTAGGGGAAAACTGTTTTTT
16	TRBV20-1	-	-	TRBJ1-6	CSARLGGSSYNSPLHF	TGCAGTGCTAGACTGGGGGGGAGCTCCTATAATTCACCCCTCCACTTT
14	TRBV7-2	-	few	TRBJ2-7	CASSRDIQLYEQYF	TGTGCCAGCAGCCGGGACATCCAGCTCTACGAGCAGTACTTC
13	TRBV7-8	-	-	TRBJ2-7	CASSLAGVYEQYF	TGTGCCAGCAGCTTAGCGGGGGTATACGAGCAGTACTTC
14	TRBV6-4	-	few	TRBJ2-6	CASSETEWANVLTF	TGTGCCAGCAGTGAAACCGAGTGGGCCAACGTCCTGACTTTC
15	TRBV4-3	TRBD2	-	TRBJ2-3	CASTRDYHDTDTQYF	TGCGCCAGCACTCGGGACTACCACGACACAGATACGCAGTATTTT
13	TRBV9	-	few	TRBJ2-5	CASSDDGRETQYF	TGTGCCAGCAGCGACGACGGTAGGGAGACCCAGTACTTC
20	TRBV4-2	TRBD2	few	TRBJ2-3	CASSQAGPGTSGGATDTQYF	TGTGCCAGCAGCCAAGCGGGTCCCGGGACTAGCGGGGGGGCAACAGATACGCAGTATTTT
17	TRBV7-9	TRBD1	few	TRBJ2-2	CASSPGPGQGNTGELFF	TGTGCCAGCAGCCCCGGCCCGGGACAGGGAAACACCGGGGAGCTGTTTTTT
11	TRBV7-6	-	-	TRBJ2-1	CASSPGYEQFF	TGTGCCAGCAGCCCTGGGTATGAGCAGTTCTTC
12	TRBV24-1	-	-	TRBJ2-2	CATGAGTGELFF	TGTGCCACCGGGGCAGGGACCGGGGAGCTGTTTTTT
12	TRBV5-1	-	many	TRBJ2-1	CASSLLVNEQFF	TGCGCCAGCAGCTTGTTAGTCAATGAGCAGTTCTTC
15	TRBV7-3	TRBD2	-	TRBJ2-3	CASSPSGSSTDTQYF	TGTGCCAGCAGCCCTAGCGGGTCGAGCACAGATACGCAGTATTTT
13	TRBV5-1	-	-	TRBJ2-1	CASSLVARSEQFF	TGCGCCAGCAGCTTAGTAGCGAGGAGTGAGCAGTTCTTC
13	TRBV6-5	-	-	TRBJ1-2	CASSYSIQMGYTF	TGTGCCAGCAGTTACTCGATACAGATGGGCTACACCTTC
14	TRBV12-3/TRBV12-4	-	-	TRBJ2-3	CASRDTGAQDTQYF	TGTGCCAGCAGAGATACGGGGGCACAAGATACGCAGTATTTT
11	TRBV20-1	-	few	TRBJ1-1	CSAERESEAFF	TGCAGTGCTGAAAGGGAATCTGAAGCTTTCTTT
16	TRBV12-3/TRBV12-4	-	-	TRBJ2-2	CASSPWAAADTGELFF	TGTGCCAGCAGCCCATGGGCGGCTGCAGACACCGGGGAGCTGTTTTTT
13	TRBV6-1	-	-	TRBJ2-3	CASSELSTDTQYF	TGTGCCAGCAGTGAACTCAGCACAGATACGCAGTATTTT
16	TRBV10-3	TRBD1	many	TRBJ2-7	CAISEYRTGRSYEQYF	TGTGCCATCAGTGAGTACAGGACAGGGCGTTCCTACGAGCAGTACTTC
15	TRBV7-2	-	few	TRBJ1-1	CASSSQGMMNTEAFF	TGTGCCAGCAGCTCACAGGGAATGATGAACACTGAAGCTTTCTTT
12	TRBV12-3/TRBV12-4	-	many	TRBJ2-3	CASSPGVGTQYF	TGTGCCAGCAGCCCCGGGGTAGGAACGCAGTATTTT
15	TRBV6-5	TRBD1	-	TRBJ1-1	CASSSMGQIGAEAFF	TGTGCCAGCAGTTCCATGGGACAGATAGGCGCTGAAGCTTTCTTT
17	TRBV4-3	TRBD2	-	TRBJ2-7	CASSQDSRGGLSYEQYF	TGCGCCAGCAGCCAAGACTCCCGGGGGGGCCTCTCCTACGAGCAGTACTTC
13	TRBV10-2	-	few	TRBJ2-1	CASRQQGSDEQFF	TGCGCCAGCAGGCAACAGGGATCCGATGAGCAGTTCTTC
13	TRBV5-1	-	few	TRBJ1-2	CASSETLNYGYTF	TGCGCCAGCAGCGAGACACTTAACTATGGCTACACCTTC
15	TRBV5-1	TRBD1	-	TRBJ2-7	CASSLQGTEFYEQYF	TGCGCCAGCAGCTTGCAAGGGACAGAGTTTTACGAGCAGTACTTC
15	TRBV9	-	-	TRBJ2-3	CASSADWRGGLTQYF	TGTGCCAGCAGCGCCGATTGGAGGGGGGGGTTAACGCAGTATTTT
15	TRBV25-1	TRBD2	-	TRBJ2-5	CASSKTSGGRETQYF	TGTGCCAGCAGTAAGACTAGCGGGGGGCGGGAGACCCAGTACTTC
14	TRBV7-2	TRBD2	-	TRBJ2-5	CATRRLAGMGTQYF	TGTGCCACCCGGAGACTAGCGGGGATGGGGACCCAGTACTTC
15	TRBV7-9	TRBD1	few	TRBJ2-7	CASGAAGQGSAEQYF	TGTGCCAGCGGGGCCGCGGGACAGGGCTCTGCCGAGCAGTACTTC
14	TRBV28	-	few	TRBJ1-3	CASRDTNSGNTIYF	TGTGCCAGCCGGGACACCAACTCTGGAAACACCATATATTTT
20	TRBV14	-	few	TRBJ2-2	CATLRGLEQILLAYTGELFF	TGTGCCACCCTCCGGGGGTTAGAACAAATTCTTTTGGCGTACACCGGGGAGCTGTTTTTT
15	TRBV20-1	TRBD2	few	TRBJ2-5	CSARPRAGGRETQYF	TGCAGTGCTAGACCCCGAGCGGGGGGGAGGGAGACCCAGTACTTC
11	TRBV6-5	-	-	TRBJ1-1	CASWGSAEAFF	TGTGCCAGCTGGGGGAGTGCGGAAGCTTTCTTT
16	TRBV24-1	-	few	TRBJ2-2	CATSEGTGTSTGELFF	TGTGCCACCAGTGAAGGAACAGGGACCAGCACCGGGGAGCTGTTTTTT
15	TRBV7-9	TRBD2	few	TRBJ2-3	CASSLRGTSGDTQYF	TGTGCCAGCAGCTTAAGGGGGACTAGCGGGGATACGCAGTATTTT